This T cell receptor beta chain derives from a study of blood T cell repertoires in COVID-19. The overall study: PBMCs, B-cell-depleted T cells, or T cells were the source of the cDNA or gDNA that made up the material.

Libraries were prepared by immunoSEQ multiplex PCR; TCRdb keeps only in-frame clonotypes and omits some of them. The sample includes around 250,000 clones, roughly 86% of them seen just once. Losses at the gene ends were 4 bases for V and 6 bases for J; bases not matched to a gene: 11. Germline V CDR1 and CDR2: SNHLY, FYNNEI. CDR3 length: 15 amino acids. Sequencing was carried out using peripheral blood. The chain employs TRBV2 and TRBJ1-2; 7 bases are shared with TRBD1. The receptor's source is an elderly woman with COVID-19, enrolled during active disease. CDR3 nucleotide sequence: TGTGCCAGCAGTGTGAAGGGGGCAGCGTTAAATGGCTACACCTTC. It is translated as CASSVKGAALNGYTF.